This T cell receptor beta chain was identified in a study of breast tumors, draining lymph nodes, adjacent tissues. Axillary draining lymph nodes of breast cancer patients supplied the node samples. TCRdb re-analysed the multiplex PCR reads in MiXCR, keeping a single row per CDR3 protein. Of about 270,000 distinct CDR3 sequences in the sample, more than 30% were seen once. Details on this clonotype: A single base separates this from a much larger clone, so it may be a read error.

Germline CDR1 reads SGHTA; CDR2 reads FQGNSA. The CDR3 has 11 residues. This receptor was identified in a female donor with breast cancer. Some clones in this sample may be carry-over from other donors' samples. The sample consisted of axillary lymph node tissue. The chain links TRBV7-2 to TRBJ2-2; D is unresolved. The CDR3 spells CARGSRAELLF. CDR3 nucleotides: TGTGCCAGGGGCAGCCGTGCGGAGCTGCTTTTT.